The sequence of this T cell receptor beta chain was determined in a study of glioma-infiltrating T cells after dendritic cell vaccination. The time point here: after dendritic cell vaccination, including at tumor progression/relapse. Patients had residual fresh-frozen tumor tissue and more than two years of survival data. Input was roughly 2.2 ug genomic DNA, or all available if less. Method: immunoSEQ multiplex PCR; TCRdb's copy keeps in-frame clones and lacks some. The sample shows roughly 100,000 clones, 90% of them seen only once. This CDR3 spans 14 amino acids. From germline, CDR1 is SGHNT and CDR2 YENEEA. The V gene end was trimmed by 4 bases and the J gene end by 1 base; junction bases not matched to a gene: 2.

This sequence was found in a human donor with glioblastoma. The chain links TRBV11-3 to TRBJ2-7, with 9 bases matching TRBD1. The material was blood, obtained after dendritic cell vaccination. CDR3 loop: CASSYGTGSYEQYF. Here the CDR3 DNA reads TGTGCCAGCAGCTACGGGACAGGGTCCTACGAGCAGTACTTC. Filled out from reference TRBV11-3 and TRBJ2-7, the complete variable domain reads EAGVVQSPRYKIIEKKQPVAFWCNPISGHNTLYWYLQNLGQGPELLIRYENEEAVDDSQLPKDRFSAERLKGVDSTLKIQPAELGDSAVYLCASSYGTGSYEQYFGPGTRLTVT.